This TCR beta chain comes out of a study of T-cell reconstitution after alpha-beta-depleted transplantation in children. Study results and limitations: About two months after transplant, alpha-beta T cells reportedly came from several hundred expanded graft clones. Several patients had high TCRbeta diversity at day 60; it came from surviving recipient T cells and thymic progenitors. The main origin of T-cell counts and diversity one year after transplant was newly produced T cells.

J lost 5 bases, V lost 6 bases, and 7 bases had no gene match. The CDR3 spans 13 residues. Looked up from germline, CDR1 is SGHRS and CDR2 is YFSETQ. TCRbeta library construction was performed incorporating unique molecular identifiers. Via MiXCR, TCRdb re-called the PCR reads, giving one row per CDR3 protein. The sample lists some 440,000 distinct CDR3 sequences; around 15% were seen once. Notes on this clonotype: Its target is unknown.

This receptor was taken from a boy younger than two who had a stem cell transplant for Wiskott-Aldrich syndrome, so the T cells may come from the graft donor. The sample consisted of PBMCs, mostly from graft donor cells, taken 360 days after TCRalphabeta/CD19-depleted stem cell transplant. The gene calls are TRBV5-1 and TRBJ2-5; 7 nucleotides line up with TRBD2. The CDR3 loop is CASKRLAFETQYF. The CDR3 bases are TGCGCCAGCAAACGACTAGCTTTTGAGACCCAGTACTTC.